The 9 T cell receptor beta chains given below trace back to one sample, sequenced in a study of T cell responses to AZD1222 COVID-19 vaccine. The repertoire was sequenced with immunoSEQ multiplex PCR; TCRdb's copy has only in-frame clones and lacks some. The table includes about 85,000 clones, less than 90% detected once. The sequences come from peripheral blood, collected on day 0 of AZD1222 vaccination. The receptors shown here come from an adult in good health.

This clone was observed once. CDR3 sequence reads: CASSVLGDSYNEQFF. The DNA for the CDR3 is TGTGCCAGCAGCGTATTGGGGGACTCCTACAATGAGCAGTTCTTC. The chain couples TRBV9 to TRBJ2-1; D assignment may be TRBD1 or TRBD2 (5 bases each). The V gene lost 1 base and the J gene lost 0 bases, with 8 bases spanning the gap. CDR3 length: 15 amino acids. Germline V gene sequence: CDR1 SGDLS, CDR2 YYNGEE.

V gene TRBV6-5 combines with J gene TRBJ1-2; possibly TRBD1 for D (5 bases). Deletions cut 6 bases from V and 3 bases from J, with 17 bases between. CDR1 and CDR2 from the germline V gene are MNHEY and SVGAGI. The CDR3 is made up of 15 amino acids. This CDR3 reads CASSVMGLPDYGYTF. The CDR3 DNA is TGTGCCAGCAGCGTAATGGGGCTCCCGGACTATGGCTACACCTTC.

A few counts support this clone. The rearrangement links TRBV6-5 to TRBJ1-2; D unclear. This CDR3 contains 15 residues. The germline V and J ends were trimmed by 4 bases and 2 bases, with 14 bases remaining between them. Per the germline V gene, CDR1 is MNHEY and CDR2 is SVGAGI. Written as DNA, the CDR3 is TGTGCCAGCAGTTCCCCTACACAAGGGAACTATGGCTACACCTTC. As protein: CASSSPTQGNYGYTF.

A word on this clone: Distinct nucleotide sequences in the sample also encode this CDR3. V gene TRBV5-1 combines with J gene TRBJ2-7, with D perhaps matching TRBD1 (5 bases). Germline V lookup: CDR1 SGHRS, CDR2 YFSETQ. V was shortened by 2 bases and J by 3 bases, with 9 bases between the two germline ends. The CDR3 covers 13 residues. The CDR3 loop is CASSLGQDYEQYF. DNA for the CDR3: TGCGCCAGCAGCTTAGGACAAGACTACGAGCAGTACTTC.

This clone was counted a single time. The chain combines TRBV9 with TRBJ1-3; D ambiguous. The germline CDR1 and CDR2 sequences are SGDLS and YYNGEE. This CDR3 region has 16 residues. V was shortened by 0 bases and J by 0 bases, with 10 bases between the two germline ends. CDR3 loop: CASSVDLPRSGNTIYF. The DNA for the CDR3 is TGTGCCAGCAGCGTAGATTTACCCCGCTCTGGAAACACCATATATTTT.

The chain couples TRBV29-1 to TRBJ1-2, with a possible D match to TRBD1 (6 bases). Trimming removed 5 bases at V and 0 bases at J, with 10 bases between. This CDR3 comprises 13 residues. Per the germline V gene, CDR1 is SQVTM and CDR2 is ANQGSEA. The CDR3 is CSVPQGANYGYTF. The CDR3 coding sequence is TGCAGCGTTCCACAGGGCGCTAACTATGGCTACACCTTC.

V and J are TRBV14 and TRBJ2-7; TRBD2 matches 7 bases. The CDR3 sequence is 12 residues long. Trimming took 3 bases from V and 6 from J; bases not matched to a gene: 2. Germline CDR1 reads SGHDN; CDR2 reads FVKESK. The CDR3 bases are TGTGCCAGCAGCCACTGGGGGGGCGAGCAGTACTTC. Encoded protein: CASSHWGGEQYF.

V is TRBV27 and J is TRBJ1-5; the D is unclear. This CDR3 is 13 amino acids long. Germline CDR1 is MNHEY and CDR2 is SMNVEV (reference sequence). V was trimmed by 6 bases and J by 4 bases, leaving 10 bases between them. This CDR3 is CASSRELNQPQHF. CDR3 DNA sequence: TGTGCCAGCAGCCGGGAACTAAATCAGCCCCAGCATTTT.

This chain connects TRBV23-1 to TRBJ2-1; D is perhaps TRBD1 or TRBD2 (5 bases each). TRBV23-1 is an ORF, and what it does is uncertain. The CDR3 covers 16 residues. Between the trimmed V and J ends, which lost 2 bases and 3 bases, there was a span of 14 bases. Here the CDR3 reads CASSQRDPSGYNEQFF. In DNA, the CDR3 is TGCGCCAGCAGTCAACGGGACCCCTCGGGCTACAATGAGCAGTTCTTC.